This T cell receptor beta chain emerged from a study of CD8 T cells in Susac syndrome. An amount of RNA that ranged from 0.5 to 1 ug was reverse transcribed with random hexamers. Amplification of TCR beta CDR3 was carried out by immunoSEQ multiplex PCR, which covered 54 Vbeta and 13 Jbeta segments. Using its own MiXCR run on the immunoSEQ multiplex PCR reads, TCRdb lists one record per CDR3 protein. The table shows some 400,000 distinct CDR3 sequences, with around 85% occurring only once. V shed 2 bases and J 8 bases; nucleotides not matched to a gene: 6. The CDR3 runs 14 residues. The germline V gene encodes CDR1 PRHDT and CDR2 FYEKMQ (reference sequence). Concerning this clonotype itself: Its target is not known.

The study's findings and limits: The study conceded that relatively few individuals underwent its TCR sequencing and HLA analysis.

In blood CD8+ and CD4+ T cells, TCR beta underwent sequencing. CD8+ and CD4+ T cells were negatively isolated; TEMRA cells were FACS-enriched. The chain uses TRBV13 and TRBJ2-1, with 7 bases that match TRBD2. This TCR came from a human donor with multiple sclerosis. The sequencing sample was made of CD8+ T cells from PBMCs. The CDR3 spells CASSLRGLVDEQFF. In DNA form, the CDR3 reads TGTGCCAGCAGCTTAAGAGGACTAGTAGATGAGCAGTTCTTC. Supplemented by reference TRBV13 and TRBJ2-1, the full variable domain reads AAGVIQSPRHLIKEKRETATLKCYPIPRHDTVYWYQQGPGQDPQFLISFYEKMQSDKGSIPDRFSAQQFSDYHSELNMSSLELGDSALYFCASSLRGLVDEQFFGPGTRLTVL.